These T cell receptor beta chains were read from a single sample in a study of T cells in Graves' hyperthyroidism and ophthalmopathy. TCRdb re-analysed the multiplex PCR reads in MiXCR, keeping a single row per CDR3 protein. This sample yields 600,000 to 850,000 distinct CDR3 sequences, of which roughly a sixth are seen a single time; roughly 17% belongs to the top ten. Specimen: blood. The source of these receptors is a woman aged 45-60 years with Graves' hyperthyroidism that later progressed to Graves' ophthalmopathy. CDR3s leave out the opening cysteine and the closing phenylalanine or tryptophan. Fields, in order: V gene, CDR3 protein.

v_call: TRBV11-2
cdr3_aa: ASSSGQGGYGYT

v_call: TRBV5-1
cdr3_aa: ASSFQETDTQY

v_call: TRBV11-3
cdr3_aa: ASSPRTSGLNEQF

v_call: TRBV2
cdr3_aa: ASSVYRAGGYNEQF

v_call: TRBV9
cdr3_aa: ASSDRDRGDGEQF

v_call: TRBV14
cdr3_aa: ASSQDLAGVRTDTQY

v_call: TRBV2
cdr3_aa: ASSEALSVANYGYT

v_call: TRBV3-1
cdr3_aa: ASKGRGSSYNSPLH

v_call: TRBV20-1
cdr3_aa: SASRGVYNVEQF

v_call: TRBV12-3/TRBV12-4
cdr3_aa: VSSLRGEAF

v_call: TRBV7-9
cdr3_aa: ASKAGGHLWETQY

v_call: TRBV7-6
cdr3_aa: ASSSERTSTDTQY

v_call: TRBV5-1
cdr3_aa: ASSENSNSPLH

v_call: TRBV2
cdr3_aa: ASSALITTYTYEQY

v_call: TRBV12-3/TRBV12-4
cdr3_aa: ASSLAVEAGELF

v_call: TRBV9
cdr3_aa: ASSAGPQAYEQY

v_call: TRBV30
cdr3_aa: ARAGTGANVLT

v_call: TRBV12-5
cdr3_aa: ASGLRVYNTRETQY

v_call: TRBV6-1
cdr3_aa: ASTTGALNTGELF

v_call: TRBV20-1
cdr3_aa: SGERGNHYEQY

v_call: TRBV18
cdr3_aa: ASSRQQGANTDTQY

v_call: TRBV18
cdr3_aa: ASSPSRQGDTQY

v_call: TRBV29-1
cdr3_aa: SVGQGKGTEAF

v_call: TRBV4-1
cdr3_aa: ASSQGLLNTEAF

v_call: TRBV7-8
cdr3_aa: ASSPEDRARSNQPQH

v_call: TRBV11-2
cdr3_aa: ASSLGVDGFNNQPQH

v_call: TRBV7-9
cdr3_aa: ASSLAGAGETQY

v_call: TRBV3-1
cdr3_aa: ASSHRTPNTEAF

v_call: TRBV28
cdr3_aa: ASSNQGYGYT

v_call: TRBV19
cdr3_aa: ASSPRQGGDRNQPQH

v_call: TRBV2
cdr3_aa: ASSWRREGSQPQH

v_call: TRBV4-1
cdr3_aa: ASSQDRDLNQPQH

v_call: TRBV11-2
cdr3_aa: ASSSQGRLSLEAF

v_call: TRBV16
cdr3_aa: ASSQLSTDYGYT

v_call: TRBV2
cdr3_aa: ASSGDRDYGQPQH

v_call: TRBV3-1
cdr3_aa: ASSDRTGGKETQY

v_call: TRBV3-1
cdr3_aa: ASSHGRDTEAF

v_call: TRBV13
cdr3_aa: ASSLARQGDNQPQH

v_call: TRBV20-1
cdr3_aa: SARGVQGAAYEQY

v_call: TRBV4-1
cdr3_aa: ASSQSSNSYEQY

v_call: TRBV18
cdr3_aa: ASSLMGPNTEAF

v_call: TRBV7-9
cdr3_aa: ASSLILAGEVDTQY

v_call: TRBV5-6
cdr3_aa: ASSVDRGPSTDTQY

v_call: TRBV19
cdr3_aa: ASSSLEFMNTEAF

v_call: TRBV3-1
cdr3_aa: ASSQTRTSLGEQF

v_call: TRBV18
cdr3_aa: ASSPVGTGNTIY

v_call: TRBV29-1
cdr3_aa: SVDGWSGNEQF

v_call: TRBV7-9
cdr3_aa: ASSEIVYRGETQY

v_call: TRBV19
cdr3_aa: ASSIGQGKSNQPQH

v_call: TRBV12-3/TRBV12-4
cdr3_aa: ASSYRGPTYNEQF

v_call: TRBV20-1
cdr3_aa: SAREGSPSYNSPLH

v_call: TRBV12-3/TRBV12-4
cdr3_aa: ASSFTEYSNQPQH

v_call: TRBV9
cdr3_aa: ASSAGTVNQPQH